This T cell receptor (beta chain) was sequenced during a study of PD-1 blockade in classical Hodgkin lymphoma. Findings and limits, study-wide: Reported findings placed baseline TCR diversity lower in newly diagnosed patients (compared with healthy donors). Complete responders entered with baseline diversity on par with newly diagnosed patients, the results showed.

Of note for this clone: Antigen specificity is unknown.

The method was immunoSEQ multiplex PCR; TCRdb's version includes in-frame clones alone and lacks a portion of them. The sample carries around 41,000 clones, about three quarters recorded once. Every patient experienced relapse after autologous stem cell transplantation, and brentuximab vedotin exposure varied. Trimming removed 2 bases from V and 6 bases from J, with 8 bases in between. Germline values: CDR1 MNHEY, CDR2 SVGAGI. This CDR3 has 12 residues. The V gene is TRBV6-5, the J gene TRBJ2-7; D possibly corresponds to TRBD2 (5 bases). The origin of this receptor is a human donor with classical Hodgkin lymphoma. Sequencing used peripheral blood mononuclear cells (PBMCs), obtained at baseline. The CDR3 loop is CASSYGRGEQYF. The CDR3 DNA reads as TGTGCCAGCAGTTACGGGAGAGGCGAGCAGTACTTC.